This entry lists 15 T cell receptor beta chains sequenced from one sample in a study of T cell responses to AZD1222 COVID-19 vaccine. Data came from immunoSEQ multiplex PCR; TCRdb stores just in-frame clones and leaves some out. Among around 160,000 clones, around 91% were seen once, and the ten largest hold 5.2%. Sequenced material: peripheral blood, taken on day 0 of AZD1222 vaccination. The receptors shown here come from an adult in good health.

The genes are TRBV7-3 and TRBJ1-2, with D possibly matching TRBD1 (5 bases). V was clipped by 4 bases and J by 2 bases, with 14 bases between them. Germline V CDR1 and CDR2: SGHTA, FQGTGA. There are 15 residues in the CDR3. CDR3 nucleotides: TGTGCCAGCAGCTCCGTTGGGGGTTTAAACTATGGCTACACCTTC. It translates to CASSSVGGLNYGYTF.

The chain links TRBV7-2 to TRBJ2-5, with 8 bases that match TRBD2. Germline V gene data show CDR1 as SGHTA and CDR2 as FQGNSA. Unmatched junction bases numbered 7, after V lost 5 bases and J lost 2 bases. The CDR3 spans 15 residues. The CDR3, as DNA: TGTGCCAGCAGCGATAGACGGGGGGGGCAAGAGACCCAGTACTTC. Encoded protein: CASSDRRGGQETQYF.

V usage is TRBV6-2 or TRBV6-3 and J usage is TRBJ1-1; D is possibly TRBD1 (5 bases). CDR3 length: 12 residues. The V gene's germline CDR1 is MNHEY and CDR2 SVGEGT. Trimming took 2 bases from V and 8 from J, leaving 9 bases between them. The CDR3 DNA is TGTGCCAGCAGTTACGGGACGCTAGAAGCTTTCTTT. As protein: CASSYGTLEAFF.

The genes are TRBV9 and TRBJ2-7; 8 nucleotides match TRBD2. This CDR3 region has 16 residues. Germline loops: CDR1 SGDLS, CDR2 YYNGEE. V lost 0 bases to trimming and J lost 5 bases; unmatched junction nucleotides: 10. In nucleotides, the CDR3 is TGTGCCAGCAGCGTAGGAGTGGTTAGCGGGATGGACGAGCAGTACTTC. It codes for CASSVGVVSGMDEQYF.

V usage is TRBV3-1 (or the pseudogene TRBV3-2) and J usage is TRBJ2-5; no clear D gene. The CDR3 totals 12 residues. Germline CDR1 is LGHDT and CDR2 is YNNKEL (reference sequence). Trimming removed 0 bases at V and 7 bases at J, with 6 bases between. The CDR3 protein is CASSQEPGTQYF. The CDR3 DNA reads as TGTGCCAGCAGCCAAGAGCCCGGGACCCAGTACTTC.

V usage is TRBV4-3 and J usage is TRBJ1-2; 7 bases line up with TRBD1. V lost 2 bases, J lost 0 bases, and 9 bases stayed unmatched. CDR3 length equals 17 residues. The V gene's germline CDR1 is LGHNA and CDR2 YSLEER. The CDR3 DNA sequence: TGCGCCAGCAGCCAAACACCGGGACAGTCGTCTAACTATGGCTACACCTTC. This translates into CASSQTPGQSSNYGYTF.

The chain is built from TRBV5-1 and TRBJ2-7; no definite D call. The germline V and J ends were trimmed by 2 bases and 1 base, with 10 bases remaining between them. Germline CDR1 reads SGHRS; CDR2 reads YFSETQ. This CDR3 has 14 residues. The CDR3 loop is CASSFGGPSYEQYF. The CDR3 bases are TGCGCCAGCAGCTTTGGTGGGCCTTCCTACGAGCAGTACTTC.

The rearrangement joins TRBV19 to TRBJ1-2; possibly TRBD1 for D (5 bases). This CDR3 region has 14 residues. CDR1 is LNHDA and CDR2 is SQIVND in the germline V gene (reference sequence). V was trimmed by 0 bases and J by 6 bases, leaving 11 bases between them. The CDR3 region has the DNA TGTGCCAGTAGTATAGAGGGGCGGTCCGATGGCTACACCTTC. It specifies CASSIEGRSDGYTF.

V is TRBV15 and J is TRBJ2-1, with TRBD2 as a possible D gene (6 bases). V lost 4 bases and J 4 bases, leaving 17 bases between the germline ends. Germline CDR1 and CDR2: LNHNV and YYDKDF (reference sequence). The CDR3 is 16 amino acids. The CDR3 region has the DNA TGTGCCACCAGCACTCGGGACTCCAAGGCATACAATGAGCAGTTCTTC. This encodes CATSTRDSKAYNEQFF.

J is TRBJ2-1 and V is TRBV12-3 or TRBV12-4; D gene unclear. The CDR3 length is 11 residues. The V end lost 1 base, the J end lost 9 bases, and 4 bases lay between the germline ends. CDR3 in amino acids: CASSLDFEQFF. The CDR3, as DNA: TGTGCCAGCAGTTTAGATTTTGAGCAGTTCTTC.

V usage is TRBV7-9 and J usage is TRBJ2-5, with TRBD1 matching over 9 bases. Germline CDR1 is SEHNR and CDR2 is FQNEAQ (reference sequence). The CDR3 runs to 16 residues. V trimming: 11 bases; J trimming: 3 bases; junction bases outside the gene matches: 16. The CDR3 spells CAGGRSGQGLEETQYF. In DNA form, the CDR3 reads TGTGCCGGAGGGCGGTCCGGACAGGGGTTGGAAGAGACCCAGTACTTC.

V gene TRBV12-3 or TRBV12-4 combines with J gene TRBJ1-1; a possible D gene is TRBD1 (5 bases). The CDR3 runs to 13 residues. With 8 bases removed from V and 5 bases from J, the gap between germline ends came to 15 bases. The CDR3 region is CASGHSPGTEAFF. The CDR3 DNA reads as TGTGCCAGCGGCCATTCACCAGGGACTGAAGCTTTCTTT.

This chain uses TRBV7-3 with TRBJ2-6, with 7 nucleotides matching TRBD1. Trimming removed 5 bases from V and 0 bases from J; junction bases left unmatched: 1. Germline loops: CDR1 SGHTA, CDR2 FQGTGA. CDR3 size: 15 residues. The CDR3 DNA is TGTGCCAGCAGCCGGACAGGCTCTGGGGCCAACGTCCTGACTTTC. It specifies CASSRTGSGANVLTF.

The CDR3 here is CATSDRGLAPGELFF. CDR3 nucleotide sequence: TGTGCCACCAGTGATAGAGGACTAGCCCCCGGGGAGCTGTTTTTT. V and J are TRBV24-1 and TRBJ2-2, with 8 bases that match TRBD2. V gave up 3 bases and J gave up 6 bases; unmatched junction bases: 5. Germline loops: CDR1 KGHDR, CDR2 SFDVKD. The CDR3 is 15 amino acids.

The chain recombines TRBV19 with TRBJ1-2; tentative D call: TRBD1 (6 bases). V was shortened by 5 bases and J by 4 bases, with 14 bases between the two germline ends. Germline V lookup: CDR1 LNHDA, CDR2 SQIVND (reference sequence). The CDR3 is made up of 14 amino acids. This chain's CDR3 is CASSGSGEGYGYTF. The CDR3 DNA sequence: TGTGCCAGTAGTGGATCAGGGGAGGGCTATGGCTACACCTTC.